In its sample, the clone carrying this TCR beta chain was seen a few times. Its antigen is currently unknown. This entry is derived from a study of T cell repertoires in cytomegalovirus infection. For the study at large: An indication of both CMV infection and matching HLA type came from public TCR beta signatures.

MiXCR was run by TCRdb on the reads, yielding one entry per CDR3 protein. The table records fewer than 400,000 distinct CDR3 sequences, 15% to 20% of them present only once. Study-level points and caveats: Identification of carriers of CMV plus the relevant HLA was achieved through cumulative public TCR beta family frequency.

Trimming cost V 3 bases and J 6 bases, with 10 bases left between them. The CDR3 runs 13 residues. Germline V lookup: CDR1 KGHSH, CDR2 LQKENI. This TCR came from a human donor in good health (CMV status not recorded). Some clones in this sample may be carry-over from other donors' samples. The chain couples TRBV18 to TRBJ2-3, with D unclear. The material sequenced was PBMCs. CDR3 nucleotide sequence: TGTGCCAGCTCACCTGGAGCTAAGGATACGCAGTATTTT. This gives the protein CASSPGAKDTQYF.